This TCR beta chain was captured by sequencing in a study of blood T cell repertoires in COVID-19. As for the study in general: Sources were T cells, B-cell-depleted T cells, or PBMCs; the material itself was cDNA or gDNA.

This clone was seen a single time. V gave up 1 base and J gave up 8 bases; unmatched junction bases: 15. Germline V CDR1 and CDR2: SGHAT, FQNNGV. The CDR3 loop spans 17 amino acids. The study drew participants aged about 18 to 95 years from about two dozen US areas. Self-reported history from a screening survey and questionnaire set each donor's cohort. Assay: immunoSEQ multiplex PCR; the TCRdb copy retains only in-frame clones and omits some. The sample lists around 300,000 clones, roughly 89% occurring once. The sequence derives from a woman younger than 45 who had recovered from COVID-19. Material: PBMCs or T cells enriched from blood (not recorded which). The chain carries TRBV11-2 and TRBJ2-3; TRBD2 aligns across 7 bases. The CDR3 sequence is CASSLVFSRESVGTQYF. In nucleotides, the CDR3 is TGTGCCAGCAGCTTAGTTTTCTCGCGGGAGTCAGTGGGTACGCAGTATTTT.